This is a list of T cell receptor beta chains from one sample in a study of blood T cell repertoires in COVID-19. Clones were read by immunoSEQ multiplex PCR, and TCRdb kept only the in-frame ones, dropping some. The profile shows some 220,000 clones, 80% of them singletons. The sequencing sample was made of peripheral blood. These receptors all stem from a human donor in a cohort sampled during active COVID-19. Both conserved end residues are part of each CDR3. The D gene is left open where the match is weak. Size is stated for part of the rows, as once, few or many counts, or as a class when the clone is expanded.

v_gene,j_gene,d_gene,abundance,CDR3nt,CDR3aa
TRBV6-5,TRBJ2-7,TRBD2,-,TGTGCCAGCCAGGGACTAGCGGGGTCCTACGAGCAGTACTTC,CASQGLAGSYEQYF
TRBV6-5,TRBJ1-2,-,-,TGTGCCTCAGGCCGGTCCCTTGGCTATGGCTACACCTTC,CASGRSLGYGYTF
TRBV7-2,TRBJ1-2,-,-,TGTGCCAGCAGCCTATCGGGGGGTCGCTATGGCTACACCTTC,CASSLSGGRYGYTF
TRBV7-2,TRBJ1-5,TRBD1,-,TGTGCCAGCAGCTTAGCGACAGGGGAGGGGCAGCCCCAGCATTTT,CASSLATGEGQPQHF
TRBV6-5,TRBJ1-2,-,once,TGTGCCAGCAGTTCCCCAAGGGGCGACTATGGCTACACCTTC,CASSSPRGDYGYTF
TRBV19,TRBJ2-5,TRBD1,few,TGTGCCAGTAGCAAGGGGGCGGTAGAGACCCAGTACTTC,CASSKGAVETQYF
TRBV9,TRBJ2-2,TRBD2,-,TGTGCCAGCAGCGTAGAGGTAGCGGGGGGAACCGGGGAGCTGTTTTTT,CASSVEVAGGTGELFF
TRBV7-7,TRBJ2-1,-,-,TGTGCTAGCCCCCCTGGCAGGGGTCGATACAATGAGCAGTTCTTC,CASPPGRGRYNEQFF
TRBV19,TRBJ1-3,TRBD1,-,TGTGCCAGTAGTGGGGACAGGTGGGACTCTGGAAACACCATATATTTT,CASSGDRWDSGNTIYF
TRBV18,TRBJ2-5,-,-,TGTGCCAGCTCACCATGGATCACAGAACAAGAGACCCAGTACTTC,CASSPWITEQETQYF
TRBV7-8,TRBJ2-7,TRBD1,-,TGTGCCAGCAGGATACCGGGACAGGGCGGCGAGCAGTACTTC,CASRIPGQGGEQYF
TRBV5-1,TRBJ2-1,-,-,TGCGCCAGCAGCTTGGGACTAGGGGAGTACAATGAGCAGTTCTTC,CASSLGLGEYNEQFF
TRBV28,TRBJ2-1,-,-,TGTGCCAGCAGTTTAACGTCTCGGCACCCCAGGGATGAGCAGTTCTTC,CASSLTSRHPRDEQFF
TRBV19,TRBJ1-5,-,few,TGTGCCAGTAGTCCCGCGGGGAGGGGCAATCAGCCCCAGCATTTT,CASSPAGRGNQPQHF
TRBV7-2,TRBJ2-5,-,-,TGTGCCAGCAGCTTCAGGGGCCAAGAGACCCAGTACTTC,CASSFRGQETQYF
TRBV29-1,TRBJ2-5,-,few,TGCAGCGTTCGGGCGGGACAAGAGACCCAGTACTTC,CSVRAGQETQYF
TRBV18,TRBJ2-7,TRBD1,-,TGTGCCAGCTCACCTACAGGGGGCAGGGAGCAGTACTTC,CASSPTGGREQYF
TRBV3-1/TRBV3-2,TRBJ2-7,TRBD2,once,TGTGCCAGCAGCCAACCTATGACTAGCGGGAGAGGGTACGAGCAGTACTTC,CASSQPMTSGRGYEQYF
TRBV28,TRBJ2-5,TRBD1,-,TGTGCCAGCACCAAGAGGACAGGGGCGAGACACTTC,CASTKRTGARHF
TRBV6-5,TRBJ1-4,TRBD1,-,TGTGCCAGCAGCCCAAGGACAGGCCCTAATGAAAAACTGTTTTTT,CASSPRTGPNEKLFF
TRBV27,TRBJ2-1,-,-,TGTGCCAGCAGTTTATTGGGGGCCGGGGGGTACAATGAGCAGTTCTTC,CASSLLGAGGYNEQFF
TRBV6-1,TRBJ2-3,-,-,TGTGCCAGCAGCCTTACAGATACGCAGTATTTT,CASSLTDTQYF